Sequencing of this T cell receptor beta chain was carried out in a study of cytomegalovirus exposure and HLA in healthy donors. PCR amplification relied on 60 Vbeta primers (plus 13 Jbeta primers). Only in-frame clones appear in the TCRdb table, and some are missing; sequencing was by immunoSEQ multiplex PCR. The table lists around 200,000 clones, over 75% of them singletons. Sequences were obtained from PBMCs. This TCR was sampled from a woman aged 45-60 years in good health and CMV-seronegative.

CDR3 residues: CASQGDNEKLFF. For the CDR3, the DNA is TGTGCCAGCCAAGGAGATAATGAAAAACTGTTTTTT. This chain joins TRBV28 and TRBJ1-4; no clear D gene. Germline lookup yields CDR1 MDHEN and CDR2 SYDVKM. The V and J ends lost 8 bases and 4 bases respectively, with 8 bases between them. The CDR3 covers 12 residues. Variable domain in full (rest from reference TRBV28 and TRBJ1-4): DVKVTQSSRYLVKRTGEKVFLECVQDMDHENMFWYRQDPGLGLRLIYFSYDVKMKEKGDIPEGYSVSREKKERFSLILESASTNQTSMYLCASQGDNEKLFFGSGTQLSVL.